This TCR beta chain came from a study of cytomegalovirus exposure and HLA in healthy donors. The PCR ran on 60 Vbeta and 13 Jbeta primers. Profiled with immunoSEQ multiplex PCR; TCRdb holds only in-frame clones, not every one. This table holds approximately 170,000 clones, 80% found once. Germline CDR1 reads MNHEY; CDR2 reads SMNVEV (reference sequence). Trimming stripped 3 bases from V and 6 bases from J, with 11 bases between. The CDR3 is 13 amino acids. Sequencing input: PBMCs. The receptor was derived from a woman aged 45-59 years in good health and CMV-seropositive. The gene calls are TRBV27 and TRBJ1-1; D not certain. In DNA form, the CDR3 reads TGTGCCAGCAGTTTTCGGTGGGCCTCTGAAGCTTTCTTT. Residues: CASSFRWASEAFF.